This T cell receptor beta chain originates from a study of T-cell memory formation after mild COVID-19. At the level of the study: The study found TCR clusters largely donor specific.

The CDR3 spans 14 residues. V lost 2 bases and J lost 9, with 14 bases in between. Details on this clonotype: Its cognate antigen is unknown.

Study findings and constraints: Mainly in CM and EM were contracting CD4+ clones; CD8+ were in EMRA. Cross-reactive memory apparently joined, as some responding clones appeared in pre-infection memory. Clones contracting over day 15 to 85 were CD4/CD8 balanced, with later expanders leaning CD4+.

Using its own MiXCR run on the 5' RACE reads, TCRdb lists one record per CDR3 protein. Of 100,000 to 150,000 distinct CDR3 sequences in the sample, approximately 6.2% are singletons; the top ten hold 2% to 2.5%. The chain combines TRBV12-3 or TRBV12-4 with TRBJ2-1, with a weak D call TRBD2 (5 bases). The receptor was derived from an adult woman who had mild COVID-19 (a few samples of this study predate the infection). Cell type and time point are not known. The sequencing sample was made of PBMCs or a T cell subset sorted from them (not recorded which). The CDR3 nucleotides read TGTGCCAGCAGTTTAACTAGAACTACTACTGAGCAGTTCTTC. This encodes CASSLTRTTTEQFF.